This T cell receptor beta chain was sequenced during a study of shared clonotypes between healthy human individuals. The study, taken as a whole, reports: The study drew on few donors, limiting represented genetic and exposure-history diversity. Rarefaction analysis demonstrated incomplete sorted-subset sequencing notwithstanding large depth. Sequencing depth was expected to influence donor clonotype sharing.

Turning to this clone: Antigen unknown.

J lost 6 bases, V lost 6 bases, and 7 bases had no gene match. CDR1 is MNHEY and CDR2 is SMNVEV in the germline V gene (reference sequence). The CDR3 totals 15 residues. Sorted subsets were amplified in replicate PCRs using approximately 0.2 ug DNA, tens of thousands of T cell genomes. Sequencing used immunoSEQ multiplex PCR; TCRdb keeps in-frame clones, though not all of them. The sample lists over 950,000 clones, around 77% seen once, with about 0.89% in the top ten. This chain uses TRBV27 with TRBJ2-3; 12 nucleotides align to TRBD2. The sequenced material came from memory CD4+ T cells from PBMCs. Noted subset: CD45RA-negative fraction. The TCR originated in a man between 18 and 29 years old in good health. Some clones in this sample may be carry-over from other donors' samples. The CDR3 DNA follows: TGTGCCAGCAGCACCAGACTAGCGGGAGAGGATACGCAGTATTTT. This gives the protein CASSTRLAGEDTQYF.